One and the same sample provided the 10 T cell receptor beta chains below, sequenced in a study of CD8 T cells in ankylosing spondylitis. Study-wide results and limits: Several highly homologous variants made up a TCR beta motif, and this motif appeared characteristic of ankylosing spondylitis blood.

TCRdb analysed the 5' RACE reads with MiXCR anew, one entry per CDR3 protein. The data contain around 770,000 distinct CDR3 sequences, over 9.5% of them singletons. The antigens these receptors bind are not known. The sample was blood, either unsorted or a sorted T cell fraction (not recorded which). The receptor set was obtained from a male donor with ankylosing spondylitis.

The sample holds one count of this clonotype. This chain uses TRBV2 with TRBJ2-7; 12 bases agree with TRBD2. The CDR3 is 17 amino acids. The V gene's germline CDR1 is SNHLY and CDR2 FYNNEI. Germline trimming cut 8 bases from V and 3 bases from J; bases unmatched to any gene: 14. CDR3 sequence: CASGRLAGGVIIYEQYF. The CDR3 DNA is TGTGCCAGCGGGAGGCTAGCGGGGGGGGTAATCATCTACGAGCAGTACTTC.

On this clonotype itself: Being one base from a much bigger clone, this may be a read error. The rearrangement joins TRBV6-2 or TRBV6-3 to TRBJ2-7; D not certain. Germline V gene sequence: CDR1 MNHEY, CDR2 SVGEGT. V was pared by 6 bases and J by 3 bases, with 12 bases between. The CDR3 loop spans 13 amino acids. The CDR3: CASRTTIRYEQYF. For the CDR3, the DNA is TGTGCCAGCAGAACCACGATTCGCTACGAGCAGTACTTC.

A few counts support this clonotype. V is TRBV15 and J is TRBJ1-6; 7 positions match TRBD1. From germline, CDR1 is LNHNV and CDR2 YYDKDF (reference sequence). Trimming took 1 base from V and 8 from J; bases not matched to a gene: 2. The length of the CDR3 is 14 residues. CDR3 sequence reads: CATSRVQGYSPLHF. The CDR3 region has the DNA TGTGCCACCAGCAGAGTACAGGGGTATTCACCCCTCCACTTT.

The rearrangement uses TRBV7-3 and TRBJ2-2; D assignment may be TRBD1 or TRBD2 (6 bases each). The length of the CDR3 is 15 residues. The V gene lost 9 bases and the J gene lost 2 bases, with 16 bases spanning the gap. CDR1 is SGHTA, CDR2 FQGTGA, per germline. The CDR3 coding sequence is TGTGCCAGTGGGGGGCAGGGCGCTAACACCGGGGAGCTGTTTTTT. Protein: CASGGQGANTGELFF.

The sample holds a few counts of this clonotype. The CDR3 region has the DNA TGTGCCAGCAGCCTCTACATTGAGGCACCCCTCCACTTT. Its translation: CASSLYIEAPLHF. The chain combines TRBV4-2 with TRBJ1-6; D gene ambiguous. The CDR3 covers 13 residues. V lost 4 bases, J lost 11 bases, and 12 bases lay in between. Germline V gene lookup returns CDR1 LGHNA and CDR2 YNFKEQ.

This rearrangement joins TRBV7-8 to TRBJ1-3; 12 bases line up with TRBD1. The CDR3 is 16 residues long. Germline V gene lookup returns CDR1 SGHVS and CDR2 FQNEAQ. J lost 3 bases, V lost 5 bases, and 5 bases had no gene match. CDR3: CASSGGTGGGGNTIYF. The CDR3 DNA sequence: TGTGCCAGCAGCGGAGGGACAGGGGGCGGTGGAAACACCATATATTTT. Full variable domain (rest looked up from reference TRBV7-8 and TRBJ1-3): GAGVSQSPRYKVAKRGQDVALRCDPISGHVSLFWYQQALGQGPEFLTYFQNEAQLDKSGLPSDRFFAERPEGSVSTLKIQRTQQEDSAVYLCASSGGTGGGGNTIYFGEGSWLTVV.

V gene TRBV24-1 combines with J gene TRBJ2-3; either TRBD1 or TRBD2 may supply D (5 bases each). There are 14 residues in the CDR3. V gave up 3 bases and J gave up 4 bases, with 10 bases separating them. Germline-derived CDR1 and CDR2 are KGHDR and SFDVKD. CDR3 residues: CATSDPGPPDTQYF. CDR3 DNA: TGTGCCACCAGTGATCCGGGACCTCCAGATACGCAGTATTTT.

This clonotype showed up many times. This chain uses TRBV7-9 with TRBJ2-3; weak D call: TRBD2 (5 bases). Trimming took off 8 bases at V and 3 bases at J, with 9 bases between the two ends. The CDR3 consists of 12 residues. Germline lookup yields CDR1 SEHNR and CDR2 FQNEAQ (reference sequence). The CDR3 reads CASEGLTDTQYF. CDR3 DNA: TGTGCCAGCGAGGGCCTGACAGATACGCAGTATTTT.

The V gene is TRBV6-5, the J gene TRBJ2-1; possible D gene TRBD2, 7 bases. V lost 6 bases and J lost 9, with 24 bases in between. The CDR3 sequence is 16 residues long. Germline CDR1 MNHEY, CDR2 SVGAGI. The CDR3 protein is CASRYTRGGYGGEQFF. Written as DNA, the CDR3 is TGTGCCAGCAGATACACTAGGGGGGGGTACGGTGGTGAGCAGTTCTTC.

Many counts were recorded for this clonotype. J is TRBJ2-2 and V is TRBV11-2; 7 bases are a match to TRBD2. CDR1 and CDR2 (germline): SGHAT, FQNNGV. CDR3 length equals 14 residues. The V and J ends lost 5 bases and 7 bases, in that order; junction bases with no gene match: 7. The CDR3 nucleotides are TGTGCCAGCAGCAACCTGACTAGCTTCGGGGAGCTGTTTTTT. It encodes CASSNLTSFGELFF.